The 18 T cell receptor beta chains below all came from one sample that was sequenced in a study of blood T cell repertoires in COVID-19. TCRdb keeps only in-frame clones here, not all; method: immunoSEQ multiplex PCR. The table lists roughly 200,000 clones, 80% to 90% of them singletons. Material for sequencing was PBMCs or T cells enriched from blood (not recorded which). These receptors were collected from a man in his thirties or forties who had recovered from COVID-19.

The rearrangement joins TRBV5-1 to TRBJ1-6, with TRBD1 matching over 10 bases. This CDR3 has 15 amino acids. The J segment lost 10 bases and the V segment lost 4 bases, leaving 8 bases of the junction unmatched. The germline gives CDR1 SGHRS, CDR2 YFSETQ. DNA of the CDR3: TGCGCCAGCAGCCTAGACAGGGGGCTTGAATCACCCCTCCACTTT. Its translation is CASSLDRGLESPLHF. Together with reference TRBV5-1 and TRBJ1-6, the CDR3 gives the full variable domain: KAGVTQTPRYLIKTRGQQVTLSCSPISGHRSVSWYQQTPGQGLQFLFEYFSETQRNKGNFPGRFSGRQFSNSRSEMNVSTLELGDSALYLCASSLDRGLESPLHFGNGTRLTVT.

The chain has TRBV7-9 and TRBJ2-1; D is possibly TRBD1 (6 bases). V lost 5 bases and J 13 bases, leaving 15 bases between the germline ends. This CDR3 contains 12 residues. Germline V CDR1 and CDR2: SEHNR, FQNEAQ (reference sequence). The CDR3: CASSPQQGPQFF. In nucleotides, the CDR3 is TGTGCCAGCAGCCCCCAACAGGGACCCCAGTTCTTC.

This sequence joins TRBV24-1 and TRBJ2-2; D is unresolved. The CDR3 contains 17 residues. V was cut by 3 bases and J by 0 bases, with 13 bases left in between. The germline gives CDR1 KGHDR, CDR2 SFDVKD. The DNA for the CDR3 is TGTGCCACCAGTGATCCCCCCGGAGCGACGAACACCGGGGAGCTGTTTTTT. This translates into CATSDPPGATNTGELFF.

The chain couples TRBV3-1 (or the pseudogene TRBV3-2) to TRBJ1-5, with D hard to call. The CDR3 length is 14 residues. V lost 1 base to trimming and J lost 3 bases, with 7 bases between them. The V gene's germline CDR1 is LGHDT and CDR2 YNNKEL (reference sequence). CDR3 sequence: CASSQARNNQPQHF. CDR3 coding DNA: TGTGCCAGCAGCCAAGCCAGGAACAATCAGCCCCAGCATTTT.

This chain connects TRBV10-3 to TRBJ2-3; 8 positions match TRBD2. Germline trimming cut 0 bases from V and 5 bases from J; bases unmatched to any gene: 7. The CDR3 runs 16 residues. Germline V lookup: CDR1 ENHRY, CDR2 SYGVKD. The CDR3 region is CAISESRGGLRDTQYF. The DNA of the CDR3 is TGTGCCATCAGTGAGTCACGGGGGGGCCTCAGAGATACGCAGTATTTT.

For the CDR3, the DNA is TGTGCCACCAGTGATCCAGGTCGATATGGCTACACCTTC. This gives the protein CATSDPGRYGYTF. The chain employs TRBV24-1 and TRBJ1-2, with D uncertain. The CDR3 length is 13 residues. Trimming took 3 bases from V and 5 from J, leaving 9 bases between them. Germline V lookup: CDR1 KGHDR, CDR2 SFDVKD.

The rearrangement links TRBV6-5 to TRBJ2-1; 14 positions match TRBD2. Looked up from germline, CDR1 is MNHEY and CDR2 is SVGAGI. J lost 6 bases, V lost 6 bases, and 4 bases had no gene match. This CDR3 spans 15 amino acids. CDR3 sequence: CASSSGTSGGNEQFF. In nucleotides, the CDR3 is TGTGCCAGCAGCTCCGGGACTAGCGGGGGCAATGAGCAGTTCTTC.

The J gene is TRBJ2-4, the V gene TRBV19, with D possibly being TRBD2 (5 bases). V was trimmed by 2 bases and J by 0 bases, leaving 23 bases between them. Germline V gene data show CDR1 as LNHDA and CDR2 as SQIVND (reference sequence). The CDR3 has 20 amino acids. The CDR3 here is CASSIWSVGTDGRAKNIQYF. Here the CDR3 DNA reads TGTGCCAGTAGTATATGGTCGGTGGGAACCGATGGGAGAGCCAAAAACATTCAGTACTTC.

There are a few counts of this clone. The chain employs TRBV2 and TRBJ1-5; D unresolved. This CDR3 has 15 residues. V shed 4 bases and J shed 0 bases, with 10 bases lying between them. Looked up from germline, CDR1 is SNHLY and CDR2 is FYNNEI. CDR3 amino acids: CASSVVADSNQPQHF. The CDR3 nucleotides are TGTGCCAGCAGTGTCGTAGCAGATAGCAATCAGCCCCAGCATTTT.

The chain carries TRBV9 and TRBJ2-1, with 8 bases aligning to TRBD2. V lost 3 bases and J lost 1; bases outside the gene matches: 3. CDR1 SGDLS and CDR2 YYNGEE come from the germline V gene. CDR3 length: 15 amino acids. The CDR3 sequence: CASSDSGASYNEQFF. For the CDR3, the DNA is TGTGCCAGCAGCGATAGCGGGGCTTCCTACAATGAGCAGTTCTTC.

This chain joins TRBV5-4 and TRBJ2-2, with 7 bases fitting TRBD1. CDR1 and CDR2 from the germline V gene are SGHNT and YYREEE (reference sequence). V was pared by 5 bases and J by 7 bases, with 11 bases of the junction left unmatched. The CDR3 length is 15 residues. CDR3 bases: TGTGCCAGCAGACAAACCGGGACAGAAGGCGGGGAGCTGTTTTTT. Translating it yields CASRQTGTEGGELFF.

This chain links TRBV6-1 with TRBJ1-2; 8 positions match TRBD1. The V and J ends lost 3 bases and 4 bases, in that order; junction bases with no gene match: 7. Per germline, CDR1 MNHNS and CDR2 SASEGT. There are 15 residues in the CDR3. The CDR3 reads CASSDPGQGGYGYTF. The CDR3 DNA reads TGTGCCAGCAGTGACCCCGGACAGGGTGGCTATGGCTACACCTTC.

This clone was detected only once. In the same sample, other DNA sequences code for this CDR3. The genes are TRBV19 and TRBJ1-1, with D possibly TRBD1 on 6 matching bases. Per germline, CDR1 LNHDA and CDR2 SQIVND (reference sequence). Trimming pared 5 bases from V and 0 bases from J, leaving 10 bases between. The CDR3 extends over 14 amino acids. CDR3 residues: CASSPTGLNTEAFF. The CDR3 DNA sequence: TGTGCCAGTAGTCCGACAGGACTGAACACTGAAGCTTTCTTT.

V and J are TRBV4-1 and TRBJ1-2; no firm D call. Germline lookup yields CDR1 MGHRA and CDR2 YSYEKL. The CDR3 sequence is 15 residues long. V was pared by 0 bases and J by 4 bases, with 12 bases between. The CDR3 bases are TGCGCCAGCAGCCAAGACCTACGAGTTATCTATGGCTACACCTTC. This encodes CASSQDLRVIYGYTF.

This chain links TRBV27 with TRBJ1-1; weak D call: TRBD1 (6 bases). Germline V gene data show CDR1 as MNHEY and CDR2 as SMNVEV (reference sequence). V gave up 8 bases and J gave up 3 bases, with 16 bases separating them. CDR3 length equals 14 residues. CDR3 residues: CASVKQGKDTEAFF. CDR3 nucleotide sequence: TGTGCCAGCGTAAAACAGGGTAAGGACACTGAAGCTTTCTTT.

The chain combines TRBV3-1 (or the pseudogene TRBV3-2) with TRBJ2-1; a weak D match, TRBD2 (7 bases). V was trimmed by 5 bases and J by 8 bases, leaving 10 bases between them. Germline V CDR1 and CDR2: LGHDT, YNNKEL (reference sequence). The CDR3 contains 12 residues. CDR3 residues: CASSRGGDEQFF. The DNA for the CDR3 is TGTGCCAGCAGCAGAGGGGGGGATGAGCAGTTCTTC.

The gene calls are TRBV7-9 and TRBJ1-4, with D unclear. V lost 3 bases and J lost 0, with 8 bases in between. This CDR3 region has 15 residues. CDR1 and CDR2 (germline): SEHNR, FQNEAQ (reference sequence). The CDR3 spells CASSFRGTTNEKLFF. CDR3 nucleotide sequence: TGTGCCAGCAGCTTTAGAGGAACAACTAATGAAAAACTGTTTTTT.

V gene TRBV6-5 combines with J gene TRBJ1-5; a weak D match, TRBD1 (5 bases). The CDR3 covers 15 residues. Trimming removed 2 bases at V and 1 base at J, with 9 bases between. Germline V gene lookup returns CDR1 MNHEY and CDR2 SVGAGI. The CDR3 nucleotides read TGTGCCAGCAGTTACGGGGCTGGGAGCAATCAGCCCCAGCATTTT. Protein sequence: CASSYGAGSNQPQHF.